Shown below are 20 T cell receptor beta chains from a single sample sequenced in a study of PD-1 blockade in classical Hodgkin lymphoma. With no exception, relapse followed autologous stem cell transplantation in all patients, and brentuximab vedotin exposure varied. The protocol was immunoSEQ multiplex PCR, while the TCRdb copy is restricted to in-frame clones and leaves out a portion. The profile shows 6,000 to 8,500 clones, 76% of them singletons. The source material was peripheral blood mononuclear cells (PBMCs), sampled before the second cycle of nivolumab. These receptors originate from a human donor with classical Hodgkin lymphoma.

V gene TRBV7-8 combines with J gene TRBJ1-1; TRBD1 is a possible D gene (5 bases). Trimming stripped 5 bases from V and 2 bases from J, with 15 bases between. The CDR3 contains 15 residues. Looked up from germline, CDR1 is SGHVS and CDR2 is FQNEAQ. CDR3 protein: CASSPPGGGNTEAFF. CDR3 nucleotide sequence: TGTGCCAGCAGCCCCCCGGGGGGGGGAAACACTGAAGCTTTCTTT. The full variable domain, rest sourced from reference TRBV7-8 and TRBJ1-1, is GAGVSQSPRYKVAKRGQDVALRCDPISGHVSLFWYQQALGQGPEFLTYFQNEAQLDKSGLPSDRFFAERPEGSVSTLKIQRTQQEDSAVYLCASSPPGGGNTEAFFGQGTRLTVV.

This clone occurred a few times. The chain combines TRBV28 with TRBJ2-1; 7 bases align to TRBD2. The CDR3 loop spans 15 amino acids. CDR1 is MDHEN and CDR2 is SYDVKM in the germline V gene. V gave up 2 bases and J gave up 7 bases; unmatched junction bases: 8. The CDR3 DNA sequence: TGTGCCAGCAGTTTACCGTCCAGCGGGATTAATGAGCAGTTCTTC. Protein sequence: CASSLPSSGINEQFF.

The chain combines TRBV7-2 with TRBJ2-7; TRBD2 is a possible D gene (5 bases). Germline CDR1 and CDR2: SGHTA and FQGNSA. The CDR3 runs to 14 residues. V was cut by 5 bases and J by 0 bases, with 11 bases left in between. CDR3 sequence reads: CASSHMGSSYEQYF. CDR3 coding DNA: TGTGCCAGCAGCCATATGGGGAGCTCCTACGAGCAGTACTTC.

This clone showed up just a few times. The chain combines TRBV19 with TRBJ2-7; tentatively, D is TRBD2 (6 bases). The CDR3 runs to 13 residues. Between the trimmed V and J ends, which lost 4 bases and 3 bases, there was a span of 10 bases. In germline, CDR1 is LNHDA, CDR2 SQIVND (reference sequence). As DNA, the CDR3 is TGTGCCAGTAGTACGGGAGCCCTCTACGAGCAGTACTTC. Translation: CASSTGALYEQYF.

V and J are TRBV5-5 and TRBJ2-7, with unresolved D. Deletions cut 0 bases from V and 0 bases from J, with 10 bases between. The CDR3 totals 15 residues. The V gene's germline CDR1 is SGHKS and CDR2 YYEKEE (reference sequence). The CDR3 spells CASSLARLPSYEQYF. The CDR3 nucleotides read TGTGCCAGCAGCTTGGCTAGGTTACCCTCCTACGAGCAGTACTTC.

V usage is TRBV19 and J usage is TRBJ2-1; D is perhaps TRBD2 (6 bases). The CDR3 spans 15 residues. Trimming took 2 bases from V and 4 from J, leaving 12 bases between them. Germline V gene lookup returns CDR1 LNHDA and CDR2 SQIVND (reference sequence). The CDR3 protein is CASSIYGRGYNEQFF. In DNA form, the CDR3 reads TGTGCCAGTAGTATATACGGGAGAGGGTACAATGAGCAGTTCTTC.

The chain uses TRBV19 and TRBJ1-3, with 8 bases matching TRBD1. With V trimmed by 3 bases and J by 0 bases, 4 bases remained unmatched. From germline, CDR1 is LNHDA and CDR2 SQIVND (reference sequence). The CDR3 is 16 residues long. The CDR3: CASSIQGADSGNTIYF. The CDR3 region has the DNA TGTGCCAGTAGTATCCAGGGGGCTGACTCTGGAAACACCATATATTTT. The entire variable domain, with the rest obtained from reference TRBV19 and TRBJ1-3, is as follows: DGGITQSPKYLFRKEGQNVTLSCEQNLNHDAMYWYRQDPGQGLRLIYYSQIVNDFQKGDIAEGYSVSREKKESFPLTVTSAQKNPTAFYLCASSIQGADSGNTIYFGEGSWLTVV.

The J gene is TRBJ2-6, the V gene TRBV27; TRBD1 matches at 7 bases. CDR3 length: 16 amino acids. CDR1 MNHEY and CDR2 SMNVEV come from the germline V gene (reference sequence). The ends lost 3 bases at V and 4 bases at J; junction bases unmatched: 6. The CDR3 DNA is TGTGCCAGCAGTTTGTACAGGGGAATCGGGGCCAACGTCCTGACTTTC. This gives the protein CASSLYRGIGANVLTF.

The rearrangement links TRBV7-2 to TRBJ1-4; TRBD1 is a possible D gene (5 bases). Germline CDR1 and CDR2: SGHTA and FQGNSA. This CDR3 is 15 amino acids long. Between the trimmed V and J ends, which lost 4 bases and 3 bases, there was a span of 12 bases. CDR3: CASSSTAAANEKLFF. CDR3 in DNA: TGTGCCAGCAGCTCGACAGCGGCGGCTAATGAAAAACTGTTTTTT.

The J gene is TRBJ1-4, the V gene TRBV10-2, with TRBD1 matching 9 bases. The CDR3 is made up of 13 amino acids. Germline loops: CDR1 WSHSY, CDR2 SAAADI. Trimming cost V 6 bases and J 10 bases; bases outside gene matches: 6. CDR3: CASRGQGEGKLFF. CDR3 nucleotides: TGCGCCAGCAGGGGACAGGGCGAAGGAAAACTGTTTTTT.

The sample holds one count of this clone. The genes are TRBV28 and TRBJ2-1, with 9 bases fitting TRBD1. The ends lost 6 bases at V and 9 bases at J; junction bases unmatched: 9. Germline V CDR1 and CDR2: MDHEN, SYDVKM. The CDR3 consists of 14 residues. The CDR3 region is CASRGTGSGGEQFF. The CDR3 nucleotides read TGTGCCAGCAGAGGGACAGGGTCTGGCGGTGAGCAGTTCTTC. The variable domain in full, completed from reference TRBV28 and TRBJ2-1, reads DVKVTQSSRYLVKRTGEKVFLECVQDMDHENMFWYRQDPGLGLRLIYFSYDVKMKEKGDIPEGYSVSREKKERFSLILESASTNQTSMYLCASRGTGSGGEQFFGPGTRLTVL.

For the CDR3, the DNA is TGTGCCAGCAGTCCGCAAACCGGGACAGGAGGCTATGGCTACACCTTC. Translating gives CASSPQTGTGGYGYTF. The chain recombines TRBV6-4 with TRBJ1-2; 8 bases line up with TRBD1. CDR1 is MRHNA and CDR2 is SNTAGT in the germline V gene. V shed 5 bases, J shed 4 bases, and the junction held 12 bases outside the gene matches. This CDR3 comprises 16 residues.

In this sample, this clone turned up a few times. The chain combines TRBV28 with TRBJ1-5; D is ambiguous. The CDR3 contains 15 residues. Between the trimmed V and J ends, which lost 6 bases and 2 bases, there was a span of 14 bases. CDR1 and CDR2 (germline): MDHEN, SYDVKM. The CDR3 loop is CASSRTVGGNQPQHF. The CDR3, as DNA: TGTGCCAGCAGCCGGACGGTGGGTGGCAATCAGCCCCAGCATTTT. The full variable domain, rest sourced from reference TRBV28 and TRBJ1-5, is DVKVTQSSRYLVKRTGEKVFLECVQDMDHENMFWYRQDPGLGLRLIYFSYDVKMKEKGDIPEGYSVSREKKERFSLILESASTNQTSMYLCASSRTVGGNQPQHFGDGTRLSIL.

V is TRBV7-5 and J is TRBJ2-1; the D call in the table, TRBD2, was not verified against the DNA. TRBV7-5 is designated a pseudogene. The CDR3 length is 12 residues. CDR3 sequence reads: CASSFPVVEQFF. As DNA, the CDR3 is TGTGCCAGCAGCTTCCCTGTCGTTGAGCAGTTCTTC.

This clone was found once. The CDR3: CASSLRRGNEQFF. CDR3 bases: TGTGCCAGCAGTTTAAGGAGAGGGAATGAGCAGTTCTTC. The chain has TRBV28 and TRBJ2-1; D might be TRBD2 (5 bases). Trimming shortened V by 2 bases and J by 7 bases, and 9 bases separated the two germline ends. The CDR3 covers 13 residues. The germline gives CDR1 MDHEN, CDR2 SYDVKM. The full variable domain, in which reference TRBV28 and TRBJ2-1 provide the parts outside the CDR3, is DVKVTQSSRYLVKRTGEKVFLECVQDMDHENMFWYRQDPGLGLRLIYFSYDVKMKEKGDIPEGYSVSREKKERFSLILESASTNQTSMYLCASSLRRGNEQFFGPGTRLTVL.

The rearrangement links TRBV19 to TRBJ2-6; 10 bases are a match to TRBD2. After removal of 7 bases from V and 4 bases from J, the junction contained 10 bases not matched to a gene. The CDR3 runs 17 residues. Per germline, CDR1 LNHDA and CDR2 SQIVND (reference sequence). Here the CDR3 DNA reads TGTGCCAGTAAAGGGCTAGCGGGAGAATACGGGGCCAACGTCCTGACTTTC. Amino acids: CASKGLAGEYGANVLTF.

The chain employs TRBV7-3 and TRBJ2-2; TRBD2 matches 8 bases. This CDR3 contains 15 residues. The V segment lost 2 bases and the J segment 8 bases; nucleotides outside the gene matches: 7. Germline assignment: CDR1 SGHTA and CDR2 FQGTGA. The CDR3 nucleotides are TGTGCCAGCAGCTTAGGGAAAGCGGGAGTTGGGGAGCTGTTTTTT. This encodes CASSLGKAGVGELFF.

The V call is TRBV5-4, the J call TRBJ2-3, with D unresolved. V lost 4 bases to trimming and J lost 0 bases, with 15 bases between them. This CDR3 region has 16 residues. Germline V gene sequence: CDR1 SGHNT, CDR2 YYREEE (reference sequence). The CDR3 protein is CASSDKATQSTDTQYF. CDR3 nucleotide sequence: TGTGCCAGCAGCGACAAAGCGACGCAAAGCACAGATACGCAGTATTTT.

This clone appeared a single time. The CDR3 DNA sequence: TGTGCCAGCAGCTTATTCGCGAGCGGGGGATCCTACGAGCAGTACTTC. Its translation: CASSLFASGGSYEQYF. The chain carries TRBV7-2 and TRBJ2-5, with TRBD2 matching 8 bases. Gene TRBJ2-7 matches the end of the DNA better, so the J call may be wrong. The CDR3 extends over 16 amino acids. Germline assignment: CDR1 SGHTA and CDR2 FQGNSA.

The chain uses TRBV6-1 and TRBJ2-1; the D is unclear. Germline V lookup: CDR1 MNHNS, CDR2 SASEGT. V gave up 5 bases and J gave up 6 bases, with 5 bases separating them. The CDR3 consists of 11 residues. CDR3 sequence: CASSPSNEQFF. CDR3 DNA sequence: TGTGCCAGCAGTCCGTCCAATGAGCAGTTCTTC.